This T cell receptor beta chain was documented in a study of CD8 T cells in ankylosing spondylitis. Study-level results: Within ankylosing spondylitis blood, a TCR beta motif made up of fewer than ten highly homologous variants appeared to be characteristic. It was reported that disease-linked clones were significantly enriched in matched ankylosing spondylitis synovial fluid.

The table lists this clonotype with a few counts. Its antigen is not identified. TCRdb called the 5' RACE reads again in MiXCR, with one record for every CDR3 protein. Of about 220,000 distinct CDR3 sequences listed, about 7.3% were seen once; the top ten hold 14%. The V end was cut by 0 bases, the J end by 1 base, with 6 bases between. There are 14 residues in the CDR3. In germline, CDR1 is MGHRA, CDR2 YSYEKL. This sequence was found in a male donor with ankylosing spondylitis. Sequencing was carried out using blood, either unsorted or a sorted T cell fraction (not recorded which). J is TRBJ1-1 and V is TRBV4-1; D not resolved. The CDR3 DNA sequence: TGCGCCAGCAGCCAAGATGCGGAGAACACTGAAGCTTTCTTT. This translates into CASSQDAENTEAFF.